Below, 28 T cell receptor beta chains from the same sample are listed, as sequenced in a study of regulatory T cells in long-lasting Graves disease. CDR3 regions were amplified by Arm-PCR using iRepertoire HTBI primers to build TCR beta libraries. TCRdb itself ran the multiplex PCR reads through MiXCR, one entry per CDR3 protein. In the table there are fewer than 450,000 distinct CDR3 sequences, around 20% of which are singletons. Time point noted: persistent/refractory GD, antithyroid drugs over 5 years with positive TRAb. PBMCs were the source of the RNA used for TCR sequencing. Sequenced here: peripheral blood mononuclear cells (PBMCs), sampled when the disease was refractory, from a patient treated with antithyroid drugs. Every receptor here comes from a female donor with Graves disease.

This clonotype has a count of ten or more. The chain carries TRBV6-5 and TRBJ1-1, with D uncertain. The germline V gene encodes CDR1 MNHEY and CDR2 SVGAGI. CDR3 length equals 14 residues. The V gene lost 0 bases and the J gene lost 5 bases, with 10 bases spanning the gap. CDR3 amino acids: CASSYSVGFTEAFF. DNA of the CDR3: TGTGCCAGCAGTTACTCAGTGGGGTTTACTGAAGCTTTCTTT.

This clonotype has ten or more counts. The V call is TRBV6-1, the J call TRBJ2-7; 7 bases align to TRBD2. Germline loops: CDR1 MNHNS, CDR2 SASEGT. CDR3 size: 14 residues. V was pared by 6 bases and J by 3 bases, with 8 bases of the junction left unmatched. CDR3 amino acids: CASRTAGKNYEQYF. The CDR3 coding sequence is TGTGCCAGCAGGACAGCGGGAAAGAACTACGAGCAGTACTTC.

The V and J genes are TRBV29-1 and TRBJ2-7, with 12 bases aligning to TRBD1. The trim removed 0 bases at V and 2 bases at J, leaving 17 bases unmatched. The CDR3 sequence is 20 residues long. CDR1 is SQVTM and CDR2 is ANQGSEA in the germline V gene. In DNA form, the CDR3 reads TGCAGCGTTGAAGATAATACCGGGACAGGGGGCGTTTTTCGTACCTACGAGCAGTACTTC. Translated, it gives CSVEDNTGTGGVFRTYEQYF.

V and J are TRBV5-1 and TRBJ2-2; D possibly corresponds to TRBD1 (5 bases). V lost 4 bases and J lost 2, with 9 bases in between. CDR1 SGHRS and CDR2 YFSETQ come from the germline V gene. This CDR3 comprises 14 residues. The CDR3 here is CASSVDTNTGELFF. The CDR3, as DNA: TGCGCCAGCAGCGTGGACACCAACACCGGGGAGCTGTTTTTT.

The V and J genes are TRBV2 and TRBJ2-3, with TRBD2 matching 8 bases. The germline gives CDR1 SNHLY, CDR2 FYNNEI. The CDR3 consists of 15 residues. With 7 bases clipped from V and 0 bases from J, the junction kept 6 bases outside the gene matches. The CDR3 region is CASILSGGSTDTQYF. CDR3 nucleotides: TGTGCCAGCATCTTGAGCGGGGGTAGCACAGATACGCAGTATTTT.

This clonotype showed up many times. The genes are TRBV7-9 and TRBJ2-7; D is unclear. Germline lookup yields CDR1 SEHNR and CDR2 FQNEAQ (reference sequence). Trimming cost V 1 base and J 2 bases, with 9 bases left between them. This CDR3 contains 14 residues. Here the CDR3 DNA reads TGTGCCAGCAGCTTAGGGACGGAGACCTACGAGCAGTACTTC. Its translation is CASSLGTETYEQYF. Drawing the rest from reference TRBV7-9 and TRBJ2-7, the complete variable domain is DTGVSQNPRHKITKRGQNVTFRCDPISEHNRLYWYRQTLGQGPEFLTYFQNEAQLEKSRLLSDRFSAERPKGSFSTLEIQRTEQGDSAMYLCASSLGTETYEQYFGPGTRLTVT.

This clonotype has a handful of counts. The chain couples TRBV7-9 to TRBJ1-2, with 8 positions matching TRBD1. CDR3 length equals 13 residues. Germline lookup yields CDR1 SEHNR and CDR2 FQNEAQ (reference sequence). V lost 0 bases, J lost 13 bases, and 7 bases stayed unmatched. This CDR3 is CASSLAWGQVITF. The CDR3 DNA is TGTGCCAGCAGCTTAGCTTGGGGACAGGTCATCACCTTC.

This clonotype was observed many times. The genes are TRBV28 and TRBJ2-7, with a possible D match to TRBD1 (7 bases). The ends were cut back, 5 bases at V and 3 bases at J, with 14 bases in the middle. CDR1 is MDHEN, CDR2 SYDVKM, per germline. CDR3 size: 14 residues. The CDR3 nucleotides are TGTGCCAGCAGTCCAGGGGGGTCATTCTACGAGCAGTACTTC. Its translation is CASSPGGSFYEQYF.

The rearrangement joins TRBV30 to TRBJ1-1; D not certain. Germline lookup yields CDR1 GTSNPN and CDR2 SVGIG (reference sequence). CDR3 length equals 14 residues. V was pared by 5 bases and J by 0 bases, with 13 bases between. This CDR3 is CAWVGALMNTEAFF. The DNA of the CDR3 is TGTGCCTGGGTCGGTGCCCTTATGAACACTGAAGCTTTCTTT. Looking up the rest from reference TRBV30 and TRBJ1-1 gives the full variable domain: SQTIHQWPATLVQPVGSPLSLECTVEGTSNPNLYWYRQAAGRGLQLLFYSVGIGQISSEVPQNLSASRPQDRQFILSSKKLLLSDSGFYLCAWVGALMNTEAFFGQGTRLTVV.

This clonotype was seen at least ten times. The chain couples TRBV30 to TRBJ2-5; D possibly corresponds to TRBD1 (5 bases). Trimming took 4 bases from V and 0 from J, leaving 9 bases between them. The CDR3 loop spans 13 amino acids. Germline V gene data show CDR1 as GTSNPN and CDR2 as SVGIG (reference sequence). The DNA of the CDR3 is TGTGCCTGGAACTCAGGGAACCAAGAGACCCAGTACTTC. Translation: CAWNSGNQETQYF.

This clonotype came up once. The gene calls are TRBV4-3 and TRBJ1-2; D perhaps matches TRBD1 (6 bases). The germline V and J ends were trimmed by 0 bases and 4 bases, with 12 bases remaining between them. The length of the CDR3 is 15 residues. Per germline, CDR1 LGHNA and CDR2 YSLEER. CDR3 in amino acids: CASSQEGRGGYGYTF. The CDR3 DNA follows: TGCGCCAGCAGCCAAGAAGGCAGGGGAGGCTATGGCTACACCTTC.

This clonotype was picked up many times. The chain joins TRBV12-3 or TRBV12-4 to TRBJ2-7, with a tentative D call TRBD2 (5 bases). The length of the CDR3 is 12 residues. The V end was cut by 3 bases, the J end by 7 bases, with 10 bases between. The CDR3 sequence: CASSLFGKEQYF. The CDR3 coding sequence is TGTGCCAGCAGTTTGTTCGGGAAGGAGCAGTACTTC.

The CDR3, as DNA: TGTGCCAGCAGTTTAAAACGCACCGGGGAGCTGTTTTTT. The encoded protein is CASSLKRTGELFF. This chain connects TRBV28 to TRBJ2-2; D unclear. V gave up 2 bases and J gave up 4 bases, with 5 bases separating them. Germline loops: CDR1 MDHEN, CDR2 SYDVKM. The CDR3 consists of 13 residues.

This clonotype was seen repeatedly, ten times or more. This chain links TRBV7-9 with TRBJ1-4, with D hard to call. The CDR3 is 12 residues long. Trimming pared 6 bases from V and 8 bases from J, leaving 10 bases between. CDR1 is SEHNR, CDR2 FQNEAQ, per germline (reference sequence). The CDR3 spells CASRQNSEKLFF. In nucleotides, the CDR3 is TGTGCCAGCAGACAAAATTCAGAAAAACTGTTTTTT.

This clonotype occurred many times. The chain is built from TRBV20-1 and TRBJ2-7, with D tentatively TRBD1 or TRBD2 (5 bases each). CDR1 and CDR2 (germline): DFQATT, SNEGSKA (reference sequence). The CDR3 consists of 14 residues. The V end was cut by 3 bases, the J end by 1 base, with 13 bases between. Here the CDR3 reads CSASEGERSYEQYF. CDR3 sequence (DNA): TGCAGTGCTAGTGAAGGGGAGAGGTCCTACGAGCAGTACTTC.

The V gene is TRBV5-1, the J gene TRBJ2-7; D is possibly TRBD1 or TRBD2 (6 bases each). This CDR3 spans 14 amino acids. Deletions cut 0 bases from V and 4 bases from J, with 11 bases between. The germline V gene encodes CDR1 SGHRS and CDR2 YFSETQ. The chain's CDR3 is CASSLAPGAYEQYF. The CDR3 nucleotides are TGCGCCAGCAGCTTGGCACCGGGGGCGTACGAGCAGTACTTC.

Many counts were recorded for this clonotype. The chain recombines TRBV7-2 with TRBJ2-4; D might be TRBD1 (6 bases). The V gene lost 4 bases and the J gene lost 6 bases, with 10 bases spanning the gap. The CDR3 sequence is 13 residues long. CDR1 is SGHTA and CDR2 is FQGNSA in the germline V gene. The CDR3 bases are TGTGCCAGCAGCTCCCTAGGGGGAAACATTCAGTACTTC. Translating it yields CASSSLGGNIQYF.

This clonotype was counted many times. This chain joins TRBV6-1 and TRBJ2-7, with D tentatively TRBD1 (6 bases). The CDR3 extends over 14 amino acids. CDR1 is MNHNS, CDR2 SASEGT, per germline. V shed 4 bases and J shed 0 bases, with 10 bases lying between them. In nucleotides, the CDR3 is TGTGCCAGCAGTGGAGACAGGAGCTCCTACGAGCAGTACTTC. Residues: CASSGDRSSYEQYF.

There are many counts of this clonotype. The chain employs TRBV7-8 and TRBJ1-5; weak D call: TRBD1 (5 bases). From germline, CDR1 is SGHVS and CDR2 FQNEAQ. This CDR3 region has 14 residues. V dropped 0 bases and J dropped 6 bases, with 9 bases sitting between them. The CDR3 nucleotides read TGTGCCAGCAGCTTAGCGGTTGGGGCTCAGCCCCAGCATTTT. It specifies CASSLAVGAQPQHF.

This chain uses TRBV30 with TRBJ1-1, with TRBD1 identical over 9 bases. The V gene end was trimmed by 3 bases and the J gene end by 10 bases; junction bases not matched to a gene: 6. Germline V gene sequence: CDR1 GTSNPN, CDR2 SVGIG (reference sequence). This CDR3 region has 12 residues. CDR3 residues: CAWRTGGLVAFF. CDR3 nucleotides: TGTGCCTGGAGGACAGGGGGGTTGGTAGCTTTCTTT.

The V gene is TRBV19, the J gene TRBJ1-2, with D unresolved. V dropped 9 bases and J dropped 0 bases, with 20 bases sitting between them. The CDR3 is made up of 16 amino acids. Germline V gene sequence: CDR1 LNHDA, CDR2 SQIVND (reference sequence). The CDR3, as DNA: TGTGCCAGCCAAGGGAAGTCCCACGGGGCTAACTATGGCTACACCTTC. Amino acids: CASQGKSHGANYGYTF. Variable domain in full (rest from reference TRBV19 and TRBJ1-2): DGGITQSPKYLFRKEGQNVTLSCEQNLNHDAMYWYRQDPGQGLRLIYYSQIVNDFQKGDIAEGYSVSREKKESFPLTVTSAQKNPTAFYLCASQGKSHGANYGYTFGSGTRLTVV.

V is TRBV12-3 or TRBV12-4 and J is TRBJ2-2, with TRBD1 matching 8 bases. Trimming took 6 bases from V and 0 from J; bases not matched to a gene: 6. CDR3 length equals 16 residues. CDR3 amino acids: CASRSGQGPNTGELFF. The CDR3 DNA is TGTGCCAGCAGATCCGGACAGGGCCCGAACACCGGGGAGCTGTTTTTT.

This clonotype was recorded many times. CDR3 DNA sequence: TGTGCCAGCAGAACCCCGGGGAAAAGGGGGCTGGACTATGGCTACACCTTC. It encodes CASRTPGKRGLDYGYTF. The J gene is TRBJ1-2, the V gene TRBV28, with 7 bases matching TRBD1. Trimming at V came to 6 bases and at J to 3 bases, leaving 16 bases not matched to a gene. The length of the CDR3 is 17 residues. CDR1 is MDHEN and CDR2 is SYDVKM in the germline V gene.

This clonotype was recorded many times. The chain joins TRBV5-5 to TRBJ2-5; D not resolved. V was pared by 0 bases and J by 7 bases, with 13 bases between. The CDR3 loop spans 14 amino acids. CDR1 is SGHKS and CDR2 is YYEKEE in the germline V gene (reference sequence). The CDR3 bases are TGTGCCAGCAGCTTGGATGGATCTTGGGTGACCCAGTACTTC. Amino acids: CASSLDGSWVTQYF.

This clonotype was detected a few times. The chain combines TRBV12-3 or TRBV12-4 with TRBJ2-3; D not resolved. The CDR3 extends over 16 amino acids. Trimming took 6 bases from V and 3 from J, leaving 19 bases between them. This CDR3 is CASRTSAGLSTDTQYF. CDR3 coding DNA: TGTGCCAGCAGAACCTCAGCAGGTTTGAGTACAGATACGCAGTATTTT.

J is TRBJ1-1 and V is TRBV4-1, with D possibly being TRBD1 (6 bases). With 4 bases removed from V and 5 bases from J, the gap between germline ends came to 17 bases. Germline lookup yields CDR1 MGHRA and CDR2 YSYEKL. The CDR3 length is 15 residues. CDR3 DNA sequence: TGCGCCAGCAGCCCCCAACAGGGATTGTGGACTGAAGCTTTCTTT. Translated, it gives CASSPQQGLWTEAFF.

The sample holds a few counts of this clonotype. V and J are TRBV29-1 and TRBJ2-2; no firm D call. This CDR3 is built from 12 residues. Deletions cut 0 bases from V and 4 bases from J, with 3 bases between. CDR1 is SQVTM and CDR2 is ANQGSEA in the germline V gene. CDR3 in DNA: TGCAGCGTTGAAGATGTCACCGGGGAGCTGTTTTTT. Translating it yields CSVEDVTGELFF.

The V gene is TRBV4-3, the J gene TRBJ2-4; 7 positions match TRBD1. The CDR3 is made up of 14 amino acids. Germline V gene data show CDR1 as LGHNA and CDR2 as YSLEER. V was clipped by 0 bases and J by 12 bases; unmatched bases: 8. The CDR3 DNA reads TGCGCCAGCAGCCAAGAGCCGGGACAGCTAAGTCAGTACTTC. Translation: CASSQEPGQLSQYF.